This T cell receptor beta chain stems from a study of tumor-infiltrating lymphocytes in primary liver carcinoma. Broader study findings: Significantly larger top-250-clone fractions were found in tumors than in blood (p = 0.039).

The input was about 490 ng total RNA; TCR beta cDNA was made from it with a constant-region primer. Generation of the TCR beta libraries relied on three nested multiplex PCR rounds using slightly modified ARM-PCR. The first two PCR rounds used TRBV1-TRBV30 forward primers with a C-beta reverse primer, 9 to 10 cycles each. TCRdb reanalysed the multiplex PCR reads using MiXCR and keeps one entry per CDR3 protein. The table lists tens of thousands of distinct CDR3 sequences, about 84% of them singletons. The CDR3 sequence is 16 residues long. With V trimmed by 3 bases and J by 5 bases, 5 bases remained unmatched. Co-extracted RNA and DNA came from approximately 20-30 mg of unsorted bulk tissue. Every tumor sample had over 75% viable tumor cells. Concerning this clonotype itself: Its antigen is unidentified.

The sequenced sample consisted of liver tumor tissue from sampling region 2. Subset reported: tumor region T2, inferior pole. This TCR was sampled from a woman in her twenties or thirties with primary liver carcinoma and hepatitis B virus infection. The chain uses TRBV12-3 or TRBV12-4 and TRBJ2-2, with 11 nucleotides matching TRBD1. The CDR3 bases are TGTGCCAGCAGTTTTCCCGGGACAGGGGGGACCGGGGAGCTGTTTTTT. Amino acid sequence: CASSFPGTGGTGELFF.